A single T cell receptor beta chain is shown here with its context. Its specificity is not known. Germline CDR1 and CDR2: GTSNPN and SVGIG (reference sequence). The CDR3 covers 15 residues. Trimming removed 2 bases from V and 7 bases from J, with 20 bases in between. This sample is drawn from a study of cytomegalovirus exposure and HLA in healthy donors. Overall study context: Across 300 to 400 genotyped donors, roughly 85% landed in the Caucasian-associated ancestry cluster. Study-wide points: Accurate prediction of HLA-A and HLA-B alleles (for most subjects) was reportedly achieved from TCR beta sequences. Reportedly, fewer N-insertions than the approximately 610-donor mean appeared in an Asian-associated ancestry cluster in a later analysis. The analysis excluded some indistinguishable V segments, including TRBV6-2 and TRBV6-3.

The PCR made use of 60 Vbeta and 13 Jbeta primers. The data were produced by immunoSEQ multiplex PCR, yet TCRdb's version contains in-frame clones alone and is incomplete. Among under 200,000 clones, about 75% were seen once, and the ten largest hold about 8%. The chain joins TRBV30 to TRBJ1-2, with D perhaps TRBD1 (6 bases). The source is a woman between 40 and 55 years old in good health and CMV-seropositive. Sequencing was performed on PBMCs. For the CDR3, the DNA is TGTGCCTGGAGTATCCACTTCCAGGGAGGGGGTGGCTACACCTTC. This sequence encodes CAWSIHFQGGGGYTF.